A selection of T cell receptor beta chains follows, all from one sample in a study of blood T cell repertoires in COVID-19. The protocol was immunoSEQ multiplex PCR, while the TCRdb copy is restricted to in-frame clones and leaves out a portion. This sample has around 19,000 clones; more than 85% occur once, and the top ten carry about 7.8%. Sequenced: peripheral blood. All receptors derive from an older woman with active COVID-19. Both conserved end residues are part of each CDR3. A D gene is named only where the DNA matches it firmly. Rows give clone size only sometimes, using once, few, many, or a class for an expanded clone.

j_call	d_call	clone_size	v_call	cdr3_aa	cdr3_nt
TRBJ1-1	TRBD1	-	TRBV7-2	CASSLQGASEAFF	TGTGCCAGCAGCTTACAGGGGGCTTCGGAAGCTTTCTTT
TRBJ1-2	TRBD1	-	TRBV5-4	CASSPPGQANYGYTF	TGTGCCAGCAGTCCACCGGGACAGGCCAACTATGGCTACACCTTC
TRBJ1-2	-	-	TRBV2	CASSDAGTRFGYTF	TGTGCCAGCAGTGATGCGGGGACTCGGTTCGGCTACACCTTC
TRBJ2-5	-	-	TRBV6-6	CASSYSGLASETQYF	TGTGCCAGCAGTTACTCGGGACTTGCTTCGGAGACCCAGTACTTC
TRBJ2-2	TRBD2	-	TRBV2	CASSDWGGTGELFF	TGTGCCAGCAGTGATTGGGGGGGGACCGGGGAGCTGTTTTTT
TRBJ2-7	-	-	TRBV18	CASSSQGKGSYEQYF	TGTGCCAGCTCCTCCCAGGGGAAGGGATCCTACGAGCAGTACTTC
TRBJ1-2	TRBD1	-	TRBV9	CASSDDRVRGYGYTF	TGTGCCAGCAGCGACGACAGGGTTAGGGGCTATGGCTACACCTTC
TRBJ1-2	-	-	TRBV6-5	CASSPSRLRDYGYTF	TGTGCCAGCAGCCCGTCGAGGCTTCGGGACTATGGCTACACCTTC
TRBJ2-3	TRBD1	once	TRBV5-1	CASSWGQGTDTQYF	TGCGCCAGCAGCTGGGGACAGGGTACAGATACGCAGTATTTT
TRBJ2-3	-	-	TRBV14	CASSQEENRLEYGGLKSTDTQYF	TGTGCCAGCAGCCAAGAAGAAAACCGCCTTGAATATGGGGGCCTGAAAAGCACAGATACGCAGTATTTT
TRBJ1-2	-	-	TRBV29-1	CSVEEGSGGYTF	TGCAGCGTTGAGGAGGGCTCGGGTGGCTACACCTTC
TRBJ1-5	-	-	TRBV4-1	CASSPFLTGNQPQHF	TGCGCCAGCAGCCCGTTTCTCACAGGGAATCAGCCCCAGCATTTT
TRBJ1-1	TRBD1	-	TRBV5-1	CASRMITGVRNTEAFF	TGCGCCAGCCGGATGATCACAGGGGTCCGGAACACTGAAGCTTTCTTT
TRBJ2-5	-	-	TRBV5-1	CASSSRIQETQYF	TGCGCCAGCAGCTCGAGGATCCAAGAGACCCAGTACTTC
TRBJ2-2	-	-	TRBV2	CASSGYRGGGTGELFF	TGTGCCAGCAGTGGCTACAGGGGGGGCGGCACCGGGGAGCTGTTTTTT
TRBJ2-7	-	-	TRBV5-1	CASSLGAGSKEQYF	TGCGCCAGCAGCTTGGGAGCAGGGTCTAAGGAGCAGTACTTC
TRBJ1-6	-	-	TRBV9	CASSPGTRYSPLHF	TGTGCCAGCAGCCCTGGGACACGATATTCACCCCTCCACTTT
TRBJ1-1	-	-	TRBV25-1	CASSEIRDGGMNTEAFF	TGTGCCAGCAGTGAAATCCGGGACGGAGGGATGAACACTGAAGCTTTCTTT
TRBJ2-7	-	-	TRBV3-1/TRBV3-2	CASSLVSGAYEQYF	TGTGCCAGCAGCCTTGTGTCAGGGGCTTACGAGCAGTACTTC
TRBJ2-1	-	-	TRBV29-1	CSVEDLDFSYNEQFF	TGCAGCGTTGAAGATCTAGACTTCTCCTACAATGAGCAGTTCTTC
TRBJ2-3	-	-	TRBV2	CASSGQYGTDTQYF	TGTGCCAGCAGTGGACAGTACGGCACAGATACGCAGTATTTT
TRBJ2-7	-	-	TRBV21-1	CASSTSRGQLAGGPEEQYF	TGTGCCAGCAGCACAAGTAGGGGACAGTTAGCGGGGGGGCCGGAGGAGCAGTACTTC
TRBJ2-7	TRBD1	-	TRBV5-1	CASSLRPGQGGYEQYF	TGCGCCAGCAGCTTGAGACCGGGACAGGGGGGCTACGAGCAGTACTTC
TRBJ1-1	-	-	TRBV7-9	CASSSNQVPEAFF	TGTGCCAGCAGCTCTAATCAGGTGCCTGAAGCTTTCTTT
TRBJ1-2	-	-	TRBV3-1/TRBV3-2	CASSQDSTLRGYTF	TGTGCCAGCAGCCAAGACAGCACTCTCAGGGGCTACACCTTC
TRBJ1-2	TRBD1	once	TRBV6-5	CASSYSGTGNGYTF	TGTGCCAGCAGTTACTCCGGGACAGGGAATGGCTACACCTTC